The 15 T cell receptor beta chains reported below all come from one sample, sequenced in a study of CD8 T cells in ankylosing spondylitis. Their target antigens are unknown. Study findings and constraints: Blood of patients with ankylosing spondylitis appeared to be characterized by a TCR beta motif of seven or eight highly homologous variants.

TCRdb fed the 5' RACE reads into MiXCR, producing one record per CDR3 protein. Of more than 650,000 distinct CDR3 sequences in the sample, 10% to 15% were seen once. The sequencing sample was made of blood, either unsorted or a sorted T cell fraction (not recorded which). These receptors all come from a male donor with ankylosing spondylitis.

The rearrangement joins TRBV29-1 to TRBJ2-5, with D perhaps matching TRBD2 (6 bases). V was clipped by 3 bases and J by 4 bases, with 18 bases between them. Germline V gives CDR1 SQVTM, CDR2 ANQGSEA. The CDR3 has 15 residues. The CDR3 loop reads CSVDARGHGGETQYF. Written as DNA, the CDR3 is TGCAGCGTTGATGCTAGGGGTCACGGGGGAGAGACCCAGTACTTC.

At least ten counts were recorded for this clonotype. The rearrangement uses TRBV7-9 and TRBJ1-6; D unclear. V lost 0 bases to trimming and J lost 8 bases, with 5 bases between them. The CDR3 runs to 13 residues. CDR1 and CDR2 from the germline V gene are SEHNR and FQNEAQ (reference sequence). The CDR3 is CASSLAGYSPLHF. Here the CDR3 DNA reads TGTGCCAGCAGCTTAGCAGGTTATTCACCCCTCCACTTT.

V usage is TRBV20-1 and J usage is TRBJ2-2; 12 bases fit TRBD2. The V segment lost 2 bases and the J segment 5 bases; nucleotides outside the gene matches: 6. Per germline, CDR1 DFQATT and CDR2 SNEGSKA (reference sequence). This CDR3 contains 16 residues. This chain's CDR3 is CSARLYGTSGTGELFF. CDR3 DNA: TGCAGTGCTAGACTGTACGGGACTAGCGGGACCGGGGAGCTGTTTTTT.

The table lists this clonotype with a few counts. This chain joins TRBV20-1 and TRBJ2-3; 7 bases agree with TRBD1. Germline CDR1 and CDR2: DFQATT and SNEGSKA (reference sequence). CDR3 length: 14 amino acids. The trim removed 2 bases at V and 2 bases at J, leaving 4 bases unmatched. For the CDR3, the DNA is TGCAGTGCTAGATCGGACAGGTACACAGATACGCAGTATTTT. Translation gives CSARSDRYTDTQYF.

The V call is TRBV10-1, the J call TRBJ2-5, with D perhaps matching TRBD2 (6 bases). This CDR3 comprises 16 residues. V lost 6 bases and J lost 5, with 22 bases in between. Germline-derived CDR1 and CDR2 are WNHNN and SYGVQD (reference sequence). The CDR3 DNA sequence: TGCGCCAGCAGGAGGGTTCGGGAGATCGGGGCCGAGACCCAGTACTTC. As protein: CASRRVREIGAETQYF.

This clonotype appeared many times. One junction end disagrees with the germline gene, perhaps due to a read error. V is TRBV7-2 and J is TRBJ2-3; 9 bases match TRBD2. The CDR3 length is 17 residues. Germline assignment: CDR1 SGHTA and CDR2 FQGNSA. The DNA for the CDR3 is TGTGCCAGCAGCCAAAACCGAGCCGGGACTAGCAAAGATACGCAGTATTTT. Its protein is CASSQNRAGTSKDTQYF.

A few counts support this clonotype. V and J are TRBV7-2 and TRBJ2-5; D ambiguous. This CDR3 region has 13 residues. Germline loops: CDR1 SGHTA, CDR2 FQGNSA. With 5 bases removed from V and 2 bases from J, the gap between germline ends came to 9 bases. The CDR3 nucleotides read TGTGCCAGCAGCCCACAGAGACAAGAGACCCAGTACTTC. Its translation: CASSPQRQETQYF.

This clonotype was observed many times. V is TRBV10-3 and J is TRBJ2-5; D possibly matches TRBD1 or TRBD2 (5 bases each). The CDR3 totals 13 residues. In germline, CDR1 is ENHRY, CDR2 SYGVKD. The V and J ends lost 6 bases and 5 bases respectively, with 13 bases between them. The CDR3 protein is CAIRGPAAETQYF. CDR3 nucleotides: TGTGCCATCAGGGGACCCGCGGCGGAGACCCAGTACTTC.

This clonotype was seen only once. The CDR3 nucleotides are TGCGCCAGCAGCTTGTTGGGGGGTGATGAAGGGACCCAGTACTTC. Its translation: CASSLLGGDEGTQYF. This rearrangement joins TRBV5-1 to TRBJ2-5; TRBD2 is a possible D gene (6 bases). Deletions cut 1 base from V and 7 bases from J, with 17 bases between. The CDR3 runs 15 residues. Looked up from germline, CDR1 is SGHRS and CDR2 is YFSETQ.

This clonotype was seen at least ten times. V is TRBV5-1 and J is TRBJ1-6, with D maybe TRBD1 (6 bases). The CDR3 has 15 amino acids. V was pared by 3 bases and J by 9 bases, with 16 bases between. Per germline, CDR1 SGHRS and CDR2 YFSETQ. The CDR3 DNA reads as TGCGCCAGCAGCTCGACGCAGGGGAGGACTTCACCCCTCCACTTT. This gives the protein CASSSTQGRTSPLHF.

This clonotype was detected only a few times. The chain links TRBV3-1 to TRBJ2-1, with D uncertain. Germline CDR1 LGHDT, CDR2 YNNKEL (reference sequence). Trimming cost V 4 bases and J 9 bases, with 13 bases left between them. The CDR3 runs to 13 residues. For the CDR3, the DNA is TGTGCCAGCAGCCCTCGGACCAACGGTGAGCAGTTCTTC. It translates to CASSPRTNGEQFF.

This clonotype was counted many times. The V and J genes are TRBV7-9 and TRBJ1-6; 9 bases agree with TRBD1. The CDR3 has 15 residues. Germline assignment: CDR1 SEHNR and CDR2 FQNEAQ (reference sequence). V lost 1 base, J lost 8 bases, and 3 bases stayed unmatched. CDR3 residues: CASSLEGTGYSPLHF. The DNA for the CDR3 is TGTGCCAGCAGCTTAGAAGGGACAGGGTATTCACCCCTCCACTTT.

In this sample, this clonotype turned up many times. The CDR3 DNA sequence: TGCAGTGCTAGAGATTATCGATCAAACACTGAAGCTTTCTTT. Its protein product is CSARDYRSNTEAFF. The chain links TRBV20-1 to TRBJ1-1; D is unclear. The CDR3 spans 14 residues. Germline CDR1 reads DFQATT; CDR2 reads SNEGSKA (reference sequence). Trimming left V 0 bases short and J 2 bases short, with 10 bases between.

This clonotype was detected many times. The chain has TRBV6-2 or TRBV6-3 and TRBJ2-7, with TRBD2 matching over 11 bases. CDR1 is MNHEY and CDR2 is SVGEGT in the germline V gene. Trimming at V came to 7 bases and at J to 3 bases, leaving 2 bases not matched to a gene. The CDR3 loop spans 13 amino acids. CDR3 DNA sequence: TGTGCCAGCAATCTAGCGGGGGGCTACGAGCAGTACTTC. Its translation: CASNLAGGYEQYF.

This chain uses TRBV27 with TRBJ1-1; D call uncertain. This CDR3 has 16 residues. V lost 5 bases and J lost 4, with 20 bases in between. Germline V CDR1 and CDR2: MNHEY, SMNVEV (reference sequence). CDR3: CASSTALRVGGTEAFF. CDR3 nucleotides: TGTGCCAGCAGTACCGCTTTGAGGGTAGGCGGCACTGAAGCTTTCTTT.